This paragraph reports one T cell receptor beta chain. Its antigen has not been determined. It has no much larger one-base neighbor in the sample; base qualities were not kept. This sample is drawn from a study of T cell responses to AZD1222 COVID-19 vaccine (dated by TCRdb to about 2021). With respect to the entire study: A total of under 250 trial participants underwent TCR sequencing, of whom under 220 had received two doses of AZD1222 and some 26 had received two doses of the MenACWY control vaccine. Enrollment into the trials was organized by age into subgroups of 18-55, 56-69 and 70-plus years, and those subgroups contained roughly 160, 29 and 62 TCR-sequenced participants, respectively. The investigation overall reported the following: After two AZD1222 doses, spike-specific TCR breadth and depth were significantly higher than at day 0 and than in MenACWY recipients. Vaccine-associated CD4 TCRs spanned the whole spike protein, with dominant responses in regions 160-218 and 743-854. Reportedly, almost half of the unique spike-specific TCRs recognized epitopes lying outside the regions that are mutated in the B.1.351 and B.1.1.7 variants. Because no samples from the day 14 peak response were available, repertoires could be characterized only after the peak T cell response. Most participants were white British and females outnumbered males, and the authors suggested that clonal diversity may have been underestimated. In the small 56-69-year group, the increase in depth fell short of significance, most likely because of low power. Conclusions about previously exposed vaccinees were limited because only six AZD1222 recipients were SARS-CoV-2 seropositive at baseline.

The CDR3 holds 19 amino acids from the cysteine to the phenylalanine. The DNA shown is the 57-base CDR3, in frame from base 1. V loses 8 bases at its end and J loses 0 bases; junction bases beyond the gene matches: 15. CDR1 and CDR2 were assigned from the germline V gene as SGHVS and FNYEAQ. The time point label of this sample denotes: about 28 days (+/-7) after the second vaccine dose. AZD1222 recipients given second doses at about 4 weeks or at about 12 weeks were pooled, since spike-specific TCR depth and breadth were not found to differ between the two schedules. The vaccinee samples were drawn from two UK trials, COV001 and COV002, one of which was a single-blind randomized controlled phase 2/3 trial testing AZD1222 (ChAdOx1 nCoV-19) in healthy adults. For TCRbeta chain sequencing, PBMC samples were collected from trial participants at day 0 and at day 28 after the second dose. The CDR3 regions of human TCRbeta chains were analyzed by immunosequencing. The study's processing was this. TCRs in the repertoires were matched against a reference library of SARS-CoV-2-specific TCRs that had been generated with the MIRA antigen-specificity platform. Breadth was defined as the fraction of unique TCRs that were SARS-CoV-2-associated, and depth was defined as the fraction of total T cells that were SARS-CoV-2-associated. Using the MIRA data, every spike-specific TCR was mapped to the spike region that the TCR reacted to and assigned to either a CD4 or a CD8 class. Log10-transformed breadth and depth values were compared by one-way ANOVA with Sidak's multiple comparisons tests. TCRdb carries this immuneACCESS record with in-frame sequences only. Its versions omit some clonotypes, under half of them owing to an unresolved V gene in the studies checked, with the rest unexplained. For V, J and clone size, that table is used; D and trimming come from the DNA. For this sample the table gives fewer than 150,000 clones, of which around 89% were detected only once. The leading ten clones occupy 6.5% to 7.5% of the sample.

The TCR originated in an adult who received the AZD1222 COVID-19 vaccine. The material was peripheral blood, obtained 28 days after the second AZD1222 dose. The rearranged segments are TRBV7-6 and TRBJ2-1; 11 middle bases align to TRBD2. This receptor carries the CDR3 CASSGRSGRAMSSYNEQFF. The nucleotide sequence reads TGTGCCAGCTCCGGGCGTAGCGGGAGGGCCATGAGCTCCTACAATGAGCAGTTCTTC.